This T cell receptor (beta chain) was identified during a study of blood T cell repertoires in COVID-19. Turning to the study itself: Samples taken during acute and convalescent COVID-19 were collected in the United States, Italy and Spain. PBMCs, B-cell-depleted T cells, or T cells were the source of the cDNA or gDNA that made up the material.

The CDR3 spans 16 residues. Germline trimming cut 3 bases from V and 3 bases from J; bases unmatched to any gene: 5. Germline assignment: CDR1 LNHDA and CDR2 SQIVND (reference sequence). In the study's own analysis: Amplifying reference gene primers gave estimates of nucleated cell counts. Some clones are missing from TCRdb's copy, which holds only in-frame ones; the method was immunoSEQ multiplex PCR. D and trimming were read from the DNA, whereas the V and J calls and clone size are those reported in that table. Here the sample spans about 120,000 clones, roughly 83% being singletons. The TCR comes from a woman of 80 years or more with acute or convalescent COVID-19. Sequencing input: peripheral blood. The chain employs TRBV19 and TRBJ2-6; TRBD2 aligns across 7 bases. CDR3 residues: CASSINPGGGANVLTF. In DNA, the CDR3 is TGTGCCAGTAGTATTAACCCGGGGGGTGGGGCCAACGTCCTGACTTTC.